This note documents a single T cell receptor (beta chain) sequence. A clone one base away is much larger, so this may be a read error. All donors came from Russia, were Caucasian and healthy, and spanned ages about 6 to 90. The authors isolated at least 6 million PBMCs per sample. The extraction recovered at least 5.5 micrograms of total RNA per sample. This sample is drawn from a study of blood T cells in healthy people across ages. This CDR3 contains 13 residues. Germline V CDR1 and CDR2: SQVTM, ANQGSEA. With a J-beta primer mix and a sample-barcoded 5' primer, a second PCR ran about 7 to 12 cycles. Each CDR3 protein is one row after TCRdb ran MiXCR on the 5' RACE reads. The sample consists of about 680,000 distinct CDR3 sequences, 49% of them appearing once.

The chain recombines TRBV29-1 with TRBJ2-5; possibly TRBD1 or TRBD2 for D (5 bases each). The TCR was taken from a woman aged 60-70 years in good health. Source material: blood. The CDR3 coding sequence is TGCAGCGTCGACGGACTGGGGGAAGAGACCCGGTACTTC. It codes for CSVDGLGEETRYF.